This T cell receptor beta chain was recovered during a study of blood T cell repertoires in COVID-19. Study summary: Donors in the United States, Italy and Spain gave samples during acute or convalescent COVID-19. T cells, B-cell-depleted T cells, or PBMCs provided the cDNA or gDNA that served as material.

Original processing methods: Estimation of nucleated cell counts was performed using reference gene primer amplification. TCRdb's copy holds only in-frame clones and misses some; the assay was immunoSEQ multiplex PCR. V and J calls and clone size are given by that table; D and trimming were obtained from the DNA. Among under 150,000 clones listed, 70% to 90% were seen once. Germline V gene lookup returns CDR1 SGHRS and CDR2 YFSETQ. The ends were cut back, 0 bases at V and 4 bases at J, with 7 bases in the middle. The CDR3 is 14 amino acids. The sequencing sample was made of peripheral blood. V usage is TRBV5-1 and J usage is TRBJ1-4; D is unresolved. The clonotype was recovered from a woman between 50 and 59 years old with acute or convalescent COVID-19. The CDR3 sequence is CASSLAGINEKLFF. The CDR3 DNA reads TGCGCCAGCAGCTTGGCGGGGATTAATGAAAAACTGTTTTTT.